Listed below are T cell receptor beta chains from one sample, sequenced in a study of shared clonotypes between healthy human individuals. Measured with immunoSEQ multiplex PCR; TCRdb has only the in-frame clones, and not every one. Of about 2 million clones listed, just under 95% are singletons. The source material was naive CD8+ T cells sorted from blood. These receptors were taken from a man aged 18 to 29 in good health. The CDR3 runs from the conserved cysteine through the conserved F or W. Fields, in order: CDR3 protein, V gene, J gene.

CDR3: CASSLQAGGLETQYF
V: TRBV7-9
J: TRBJ2-5

CDR3: CASSATGNEAFF
V: TRBV2
J: TRBJ1-1

CDR3: CASNVRGEQYF
V: TRBV19
J: TRBJ2-7

CDR3: CASSLIAGPRPYEQYF
V: TRBV7-2
J: TRBJ2-7

CDR3: CASSQEQGTYEQYF
V: TRBV14
J: TRBJ2-7

CDR3: CASSQRGDEQYF
V: TRBV4-1
J: NA

CDR3: CASSESLRGSREQYF
V: TRBV6-1
J: TRBJ2-7

CDR3: CASEPGTDSNQPQHF
V: TRBV19
J: TRBJ1-5

CDR3: CASSILSGAEQYF
V: TRBV19
J: TRBJ2-7

CDR3: CAWSVGGWQETQYF
V: TRBV30
J: TRBJ2-5

CDR3: CATSSPGSGNTIYF
V: TRBV15
J: TRBJ1-3

CDR3: CASSVASGQGYEQYF
V: TRBV9
J: TRBJ2-7

CDR3: CASTSLQGGMNTEAFF
V: TRBV28
J: TRBJ1-1

CDR3: CASSVEGSPTNEKLFF
V: TRBV9
J: TRBJ1-4

CDR3: CASSASSVSEQYF
V: TRBV19
J: TRBJ2-7

CDR3: CARSLATDTEAFF
V: TRBV5-3
J: TRBJ1-1

CDR3: CASSSYWGGTEAFF
V: TRBV7-8
J: TRBJ1-1

CDR3: CSGLGGPTEQYF
V: TRBV29-1
J: NA

CDR3: CASSQEAGRTRADTQYF
V: TRBV4-2
J: TRBJ2-3

CDR3: CAWSGTGGAPNEKLFF
V: TRBV30
J: TRBJ1-4

CDR3: CAISDGGGGDEQFF
V: TRBV10-3
J: TRBJ2-1

CDR3: CASSPFSAGQGIPDEQFF
V: TRBV18
J: TRBJ2-1

CDR3: CASSRETSSYNEQFF
V: TRBV11-2
J: TRBJ2-1

CDR3: CASSRAGEEEKLFF
V: TRBV7-9
J: TRBJ1-4

CDR3: CASSVEGFNEQFF
V: TRBV9
J: TRBJ2-1

CDR3: CASRSLASEQFF
V: TRBV5-4
J: TRBJ2-1

CDR3: CASSLVPGGRTDTQYF
V: TRBV7-8
J: TRBJ2-3

CDR3: CASSHILAAYEQYF
V: TRBV4-1
J: TRBJ2-7

CDR3: CASSFGFTDTQYF
V: TRBV5-5
J: TRBJ2-3